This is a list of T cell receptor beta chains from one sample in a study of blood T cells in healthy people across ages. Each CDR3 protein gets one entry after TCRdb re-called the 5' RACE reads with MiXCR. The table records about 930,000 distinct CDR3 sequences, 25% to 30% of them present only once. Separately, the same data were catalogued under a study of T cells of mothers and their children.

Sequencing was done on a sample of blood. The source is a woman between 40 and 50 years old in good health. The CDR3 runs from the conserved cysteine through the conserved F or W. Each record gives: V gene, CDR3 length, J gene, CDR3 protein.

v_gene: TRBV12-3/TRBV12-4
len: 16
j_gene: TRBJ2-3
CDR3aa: CASSLGSRGRADTQYF

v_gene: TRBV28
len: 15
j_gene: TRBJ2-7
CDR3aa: CASSSHEQRTYEQYF

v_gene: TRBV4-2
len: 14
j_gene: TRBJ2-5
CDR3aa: CASSQDHSEETQYF

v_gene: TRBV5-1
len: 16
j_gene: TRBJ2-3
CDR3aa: CASSLASGALADTQYF

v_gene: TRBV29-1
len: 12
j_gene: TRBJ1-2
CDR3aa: CSVSDRLYGYTF

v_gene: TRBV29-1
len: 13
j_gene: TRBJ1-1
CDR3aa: CSVVMGFNTEAFF

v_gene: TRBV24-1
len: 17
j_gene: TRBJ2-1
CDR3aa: CATSDPPRASGYNEQFF

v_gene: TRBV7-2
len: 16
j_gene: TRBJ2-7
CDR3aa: CASSFRSGTLAYEQYF

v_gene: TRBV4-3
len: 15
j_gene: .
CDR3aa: CASSPGQGAYNEQYF

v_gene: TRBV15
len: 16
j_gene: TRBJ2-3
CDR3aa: CATNGLAGAYQDTQYF

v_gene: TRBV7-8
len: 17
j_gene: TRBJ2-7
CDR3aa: CASSLVRVDRERYEQYF

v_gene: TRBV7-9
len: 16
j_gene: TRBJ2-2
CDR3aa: CASSSGPTLNTGELFF

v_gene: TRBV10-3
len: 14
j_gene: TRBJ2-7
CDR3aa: CAVKGGQGPYEQYF

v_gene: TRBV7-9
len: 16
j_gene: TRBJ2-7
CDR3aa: CASSSNRDRRTYEQYF

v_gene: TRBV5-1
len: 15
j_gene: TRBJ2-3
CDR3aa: CASSLAAGSTDTQYF

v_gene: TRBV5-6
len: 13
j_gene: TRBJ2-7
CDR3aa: CASTPLGLAEQYF

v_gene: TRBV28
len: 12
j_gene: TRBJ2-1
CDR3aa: CASSSQGREQFF

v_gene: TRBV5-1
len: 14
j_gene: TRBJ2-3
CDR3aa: CASSLAGIGDTQYF

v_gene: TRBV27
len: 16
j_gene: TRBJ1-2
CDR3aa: CASSLSLATLNYGYTF

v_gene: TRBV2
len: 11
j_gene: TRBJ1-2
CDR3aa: CASSDANPYTF

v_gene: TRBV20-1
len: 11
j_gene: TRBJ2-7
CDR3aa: CSATQRYEQYF

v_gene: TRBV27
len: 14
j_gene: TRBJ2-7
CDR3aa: CASSWTGVSYEQYF

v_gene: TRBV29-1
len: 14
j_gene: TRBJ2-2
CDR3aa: CGAMGASRAGELFF

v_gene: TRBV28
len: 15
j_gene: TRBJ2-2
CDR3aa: CASSLFGVDTGELFF

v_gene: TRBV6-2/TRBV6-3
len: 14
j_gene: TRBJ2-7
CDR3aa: CASSAGQGFYKQYF

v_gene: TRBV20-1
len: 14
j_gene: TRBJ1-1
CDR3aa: CSAKKRQANTEAFF

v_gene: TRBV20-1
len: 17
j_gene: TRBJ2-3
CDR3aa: CSARDSKRGLSTDTQYF

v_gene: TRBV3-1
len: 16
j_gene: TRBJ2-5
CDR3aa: CASSRSGLGVGETQYF

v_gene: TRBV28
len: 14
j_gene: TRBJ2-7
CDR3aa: CASRGLRPGSEQYF

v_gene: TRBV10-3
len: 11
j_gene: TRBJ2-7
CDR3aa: CAISEGNEQYF

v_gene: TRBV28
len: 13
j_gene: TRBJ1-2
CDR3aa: CASTLGGVGGYTF